The 7 T cell receptor beta chains given below trace back to one sample, sequenced in a study of chronic HIV infection and antiretroviral therapy (dated by TCRdb to 2015 to 2017). Preparation of the library involved 5' RACE. The sample was run on an Illumina MiSeq. TCRdb reanalyzed the raw reads on its own, using fastp at Q25 for trimming and MiXCR for clone calling, and kept in-frame beta chains. Each entry is one CDR3 protein sequence, shown with its most common DNA and genes. Counted in this sample were 40,000 to 50,000 distinct CDR3 sequences; 15% to 20% of them appeared once. Clones ranked in the top ten supply 2.8% of the sample. The sample comprised peripheral blood. Every receptor here comes from an adult who had HIV and had not received antiretroviral therapy, or was an uninfected healthy control (not recorded which).

This clonotype turned up a few times. The rearrangement links TRBV5-1 to TRBJ2-7; D gene unclear. Trimming left V 0 bases short and J 4 bases short, with 11 bases between. CDR3 length: 14 amino acids. Germline-derived CDR1 and CDR2 are SGHRS and YFSETQ. CDR3 DNA sequence: TGCGCCAGCAGCTTGGTGGCAGAACTTTACGAGCAGTACTTC. This gives the protein CASSLVAELYEQYF.

The V call is TRBV7-2, the J call TRBJ2-7; TRBD1 or TRBD2 may be the D gene (6 bases each). V was clipped by 2 bases and J by 7 bases, with 15 bases between them. The CDR3 has 14 amino acids. Germline lookup yields CDR1 SGHTA and CDR2 FQGNSA. The CDR3 nucleotides are TGTGCCAGCAGCTTATACGGGGGTAGGGGGGAGCAGTACTTC. Translated: CASSLYGGRGEQYF.

This chain joins TRBV7-2 and TRBJ1-6; no definite D call. Germline CDR1 reads SGHTA; CDR2 reads FQGNSA. CDR3 length: 12 residues. Trimming pared 5 bases from V and 12 bases from J, leaving 11 bases between. This CDR3 reads CASSLLRGPLHF. The CDR3 nucleotides read TGTGCCAGCAGCCTCCTTCGCGGACCCCTCCACTTT.

The table lists this clonotype with a few counts. J is TRBJ2-1 and V is TRBV28, with TRBD2 matching 7 bases. This CDR3 comprises 14 residues. Germline loops: CDR1 MDHEN, CDR2 SYDVKM. V lost 3 bases to trimming and J lost 9 bases; unmatched junction nucleotides: 8. CDR3 DNA sequence: TGTGCCAGCAGTTTCCACGGGACTATTAGTGAGCAGTTCTTC. Translated: CASSFHGTISEQFF.

This clonotype was counted once. This rearrangement joins TRBV6-5 to TRBJ1-2; D ambiguous. V lost 4 bases, J lost 3 bases, and 9 bases lay in between. Per germline, CDR1 MNHEY and CDR2 SVGAGI. This CDR3 region has 13 residues. Here the CDR3 DNA reads TGTGCCAGCAGTTCGGACTGTGACTATGGCTACACCTTC. It translates to CASSSDCDYGYTF.

This chain links TRBV18 with TRBJ2-3; D is ambiguous. The CDR3 length is 15 residues. The germline V gene encodes CDR1 KGHSH and CDR2 LQKENI. Trimming took off 3 bases at V and 0 bases at J, with 10 bases between the two ends. CDR3 coding DNA: TGTGCCAGCTCACCGAGGAGTTCTAGCACAGATACGCAGTATTTT. Its protein is CASSPRSSSTDTQYF.

This clonotype was found many times. This chain links TRBV28 with TRBJ2-3, with TRBD2 matching 7 bases. This CDR3 contains 15 residues. The V gene end was trimmed by 8 bases and the J gene end by 3 bases; junction bases not matched to a gene: 11. From germline, CDR1 is MDHEN and CDR2 SYDVKM. Here the CDR3 reads CASSRSGGRTDTQYF. CDR3 DNA: TGTGCCAGCTCTCGTTCGGGAGGCCGTACAGATACGCAGTATTTT. Full variable domain (rest looked up from reference TRBV28 and TRBJ2-3): DVKVTQSSRYLVKRTGEKVFLECVQDMDHENMFWYRQDPGLGLRLIYFSYDVKMKEKGDIPEGYSVSREKKERFSLILESASTNQTSMYLCASSRSGGRTDTQYFGPGTRLTVL.